The 10 T cell receptor beta chains listed next were all sequenced from one sample in a study of blood T cell repertoires in COVID-19. Clones were read by immunoSEQ multiplex PCR, and TCRdb kept only the in-frame ones, dropping some. This sample yields about 130,000 clones, of which almost 70% are seen a single time; under 2.5% belongs to the top ten. Sequencing input: peripheral blood. These receptors were taken from a woman aged 65 to 85 with acute or convalescent COVID-19.

V usage is TRBV10-2 and J usage is TRBJ2-1, with 16 bases aligning to TRBD2. The CDR3 contains 15 residues. Germline CDR1 WSHSY, CDR2 SAAADI. J lost 9 bases, V lost 6 bases, and 5 bases had no gene match. This CDR3 is CASRPGLAGGAEQFF. In nucleotides, the CDR3 is TGCGCCAGCAGACCGGGACTAGCGGGAGGGGCTGAGCAGTTCTTC.

The rearrangement joins TRBV6-5 to TRBJ2-3; D gene ambiguous. This CDR3 region has 14 residues. The V gene lost 6 bases and the J gene lost 1 base, with 11 bases spanning the gap. The germline V gene encodes CDR1 MNHEY and CDR2 SVGAGI. The CDR3 here is CASSLTLGTDTQYF. The CDR3 region has the DNA TGTGCCAGCAGCCTGACTCTCGGCACAGATACGCAGTATTTT.

This sequence joins TRBV27 and TRBJ2-5; the match to TRBD2 covers 7 bases. CDR1 and CDR2 from the germline V gene are MNHEY and SMNVEV (reference sequence). The V gene end was trimmed by 5 bases and the J gene end by 5 bases; junction bases not matched to a gene: 5. The CDR3 totals 13 residues. CDR3 DNA: TGTGCCAGCAGTAGTAGGCGGGGGGAGACCCAGTACTTC. Its protein product is CASSSRRGETQYF.

This clone was observed a handful of times. The chain uses TRBV5-1 and TRBJ1-4, with 7 bases fitting TRBD1. There are 15 residues in the CDR3. Germline CDR1 reads SGHRS; CDR2 reads YFSETQ. The V and J ends lost 5 bases and 8 bases, in that order; junction bases with no gene match: 12. The CDR3 coding sequence is TGCGCCAGCAGGAGAACTGGGGACAGTAACGAAAAACTGTTTTTT. Its translation is CASRRTGDSNEKLFF.

The chain recombines TRBV29-1 with TRBJ2-2; TRBD1 is a possible D gene (5 bases). The CDR3 runs 12 residues. V shed 4 bases and J shed 6 bases, with 9 bases lying between them. Germline assignment: CDR1 SQVTM and CDR2 ANQGSEA. This chain's CDR3 is CSVGLGAGELFF. Here the CDR3 DNA reads TGCAGCGTTGGGTTAGGGGCCGGGGAGCTGTTTTTT.

The chain carries TRBV27 and TRBJ1-1; 8 nucleotides line up with TRBD1. The CDR3 consists of 14 residues. V dropped 5 bases and J dropped 11; count of bases not matched to a gene: 13. The germline CDR1 and CDR2 sequences are MNHEY and SMNVEV (reference sequence). CDR3 protein: CASSRPGQAGRAFF. The CDR3 DNA is TGTGCCAGCAGTCGACCGGGACAGGCCGGACGGGCTTTCTTT.

The chain carries TRBV5-5 and TRBJ2-2; 8 bases fit TRBD1. This CDR3 is built from 15 residues. Per germline, CDR1 SGHKS and CDR2 YYEKEE (reference sequence). Germline trimming cut 0 bases from V and 7 bases from J; bases unmatched to any gene: 5. This chain's CDR3 is CASSLVQGAVGELFF. Written as DNA, the CDR3 is TGTGCCAGCAGCTTGGTCCAGGGGGCGGTCGGGGAGCTGTTTTTT.

The gene calls are TRBV12-5 and TRBJ2-7; 8 bases align to TRBD1. The CDR3 is 16 residues long. CDR1 is LGHNT and CDR2 is FRNRAP in the germline V gene. V lost 5 bases and J lost 2; bases outside the gene matches: 11. CDR3: CASGPGQGKPPYEQYF. CDR3 nucleotide sequence: TGTGCTAGTGGTCCTGGACAGGGAAAACCCCCCTACGAGCAGTACTTC.

The rearrangement joins TRBV19 to TRBJ2-3; D remains ambiguous. Trimming removed 5 bases at V and 0 bases at J, with 9 bases between. The CDR3 has 14 amino acids. Germline CDR1 LNHDA, CDR2 SQIVND (reference sequence). CDR3 nucleotides: TGTGCCAGTAGTGTGGCGAGGAGCACAGATACGCAGTATTTT. Its translation: CASSVARSTDTQYF.

The chain recombines TRBV27 with TRBJ2-2, with 11 bases matching TRBD2. Losses at the gene ends were 5 bases for V and 1 base for J; bases not matched to a gene: 3. CDR1 is MNHEY, CDR2 SMNVEV, per germline (reference sequence). The CDR3 consists of 16 residues. This CDR3 is CASSRSGRENTGELFF. CDR3 DNA: TGTGCCAGCAGTCGTAGCGGGAGGGAGAACACCGGGGAGCTGTTTTTT.